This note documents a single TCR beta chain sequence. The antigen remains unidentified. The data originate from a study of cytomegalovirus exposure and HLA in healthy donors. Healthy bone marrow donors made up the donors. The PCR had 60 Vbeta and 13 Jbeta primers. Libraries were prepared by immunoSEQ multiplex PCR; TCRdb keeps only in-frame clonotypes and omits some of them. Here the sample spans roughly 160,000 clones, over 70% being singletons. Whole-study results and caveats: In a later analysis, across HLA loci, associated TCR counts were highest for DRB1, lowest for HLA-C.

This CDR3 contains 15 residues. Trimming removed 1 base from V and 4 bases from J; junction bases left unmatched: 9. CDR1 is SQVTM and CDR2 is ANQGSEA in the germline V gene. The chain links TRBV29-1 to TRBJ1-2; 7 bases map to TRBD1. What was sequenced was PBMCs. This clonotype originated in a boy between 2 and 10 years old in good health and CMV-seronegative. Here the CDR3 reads CSVEGDSTRGYGYTF. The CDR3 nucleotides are TGCAGCGTTGAAGGGGACAGTACAAGGGGCTATGGCTACACCTTC.